This is a list of T cell receptor beta chains from one sample in a study of cytomegalovirus exposure and HLA in healthy donors. Sequencing was performed with immunoSEQ multiplex PCR; in TCRdb, only in-frame clones are kept and a portion is missing. The sample shows approximately 150,000 clones, 65% to 80% of them seen only once. Material for sequencing was PBMCs. These receptors were obtained from a man aged 18 to 29 in good health and CMV-seropositive. Both conserved end residues are part of each CDR3. A D gene is named only where the DNA matches it firmly. Size tells how often a clone was seen (once, few, many) or the class of an expanded clone, and some rows leave it out.

v_gene	abundance	d_gene	j_gene	CDR3nt	CDR3aa
TRBV5-4	.	TRBD1	TRBJ2-2	TGTGCCAGCAGCAGACAGGGGGCGAACACCGGGGAGCTGTTTTTT	CASSRQGANTGELFF
TRBV9	once	.	TRBJ1-3	TGTGCCAGCAGCGTAGAGGGGGCTGGAAACACCATATATTTT	CASSVEGAGNTIYF
TRBV13	few	.	TRBJ1-6	TGTGCCAGCAGCTTAGGCCGTCGGTTTAGTTCACCCCTCCACTTT	CASSLGRRFSSPLHF
TRBV5-1	few	.	TRBJ1-2	TGCGCCAGCAGCTTGGTGCCAGGGGAACCCTCTAGGTATGGCTACACCTTC	CASSLVPGEPSRYGYTF
TRBV4-1	.	.	TRBJ1-5	TGCGCCAGCAGCCCGATTAGGGAGGATCAGCCCCAGCATTTT	CASSPIREDQPQHF
TRBV7-3	few	.	TRBJ2-1	TGTGCCAGCAGCCTTGGTAGCAGCTCCTACAATGAGCAGTTCTTC	CASSLGSSSYNEQFF
TRBV28	few	.	TRBJ2-3	TGTGCCAGCACCCTACCCTCCCGCACAGATACGCAGTATTTT	CASTLPSRTDTQYF
TRBV7-2	.	TRBD2	TRBJ2-3	TGTGCCAGCAGCCCGACTAGCGGGGGGCAGAGAGATACGCAGTATTTT	CASSPTSGGQRDTQYF
TRBV2	few	.	TRBJ1-1	TGTGCCAGCACTTCGTTACGGGGGGCGAACACTGAAGCTTTCTTT	CASTSLRGANTEAFF
TRBV4-1	few	.	TRBJ2-2	TGCGCCAGCAGCCAACGAGATCTAGTCTCCACCGGGGAGCTGTTTTTT	CASSQRDLVSTGELFF
TRBV6-5	.	.	TRBJ1-1	TGTGCCAGCAGTTTAGAAACGAACACTGAAGCTTTCTTT	CASSLETNTEAFF
TRBV19	.	.	TRBJ1-1	TGTGCCAGTAGTATCCTGGAGCCGAACACTGAAGCTTTCTTT	CASSILEPNTEAFF
TRBV11-3	.	TRBD1	TRBJ2-1	TGTGCCAGCAGCCCGGACAGGGGGACCTACAATGAGCAGTTCTTC	CASSPDRGTYNEQFF
TRBV19	.	.	TRBJ2-3	TGTGCCAGTAGTAGCGGGAGCACAGATACGCAGTATTTT	CASSSGSTDTQYF
TRBV7-9	few	.	TRBJ2-3	TGTGCCAGCAGTCACCTCCGGGACATTAACACAGATACGCAGTATTTT	CASSHLRDINTDTQYF
TRBV2	.	TRBD1	TRBJ1-1	TGTGCCAGCATCCTTGACAGGGACACTGAAGCTTTCTTT	CASILDRDTEAFF
TRBV10-3	.	.	TRBJ2-6	TGTGCCAGCATGATTGGCGAGGGGGTCTCTGGGGCCAACGTCCTGACTTTC	CASMIGEGVSGANVLTF
TRBV6-1	.	.	TRBJ1-3	TGTGCCAGCAGTGATGCGGGCTCTGGAAACACCATATATTTT	CASSDAGSGNTIYF
TRBV6-1	.	.	TRBJ1-1	TGTGCCAGCAGTGATGGTAGAAGAGCTGAAGCTTTCTTT	CASSDGRRAEAFF
TRBV6-5	few	.	TRBJ1-4	TGTGCCAGCAGTTACTCGAGCGGAGTTGGAGAAAAACTGTTTTTT	CASSYSSGVGEKLFF
TRBV12-2	.	.	TRBJ1-5	TGTGCAAGTCGCTTCAAACGGACAGATGAGGATCAGCCCCAGCATTTT	CASRFKRTDEDQPQHF
TRBV15	.	.	TRBJ2-1	TGTGCCACCAGCCTGGGCCTCCCCGCTCACAATGAGCAGTTCTTC	CATSLGLPAHNEQFF
TRBV4-2	.	.	TRBJ1-2	TGTGCCAGCAGCCTCAAGGAGGTCAACTATGGCTACACCTTC	CASSLKEVNYGYTF
TRBV5-6	.	TRBD1	TRBJ1-4	TGTGCCAGCAGCACAGGGGCGCTTAATGAAAAACTGTTTTTT	CASSTGALNEKLFF
TRBV27	few	TRBD1	TRBJ1-6	TGTGCCAGCAGCCTAAGGGACAGAAACCTCCACTTT	CASSLRDRNLHF